This entry describes one T cell receptor (beta chain). This entry belongs to a study of blood T cell repertoires in COVID-19. Turning to the study itself: Specimens from acute and convalescent COVID-19 originated in the United States, Italy and Spain. T cells, B-cell-depleted T cells, or PBMCs supplied cDNA or gDNA.

V gave up 5 bases and J gave up 6 bases, with 16 bases separating them. Germline-derived CDR1 and CDR2 are MDHEN and SYDVKM. This CDR3 has 15 amino acids. Per the authors' pipeline: Researchers report that nucleated cell counts were estimated from reference gene primer amplification. Assay used: immunoSEQ multiplex PCR; TCRdb lists only in-frame clones, some missing. V and J calls and clone size are copied from that table; D and trimming were computed from the DNA. The table shows 100,000 or so clones, with around 84% occurring only once. The sample was peripheral blood. This receptor was obtained from a woman aged 70-85 years with active or convalescent COVID-19. The gene calls are TRBV28 and TRBJ1-4; D is possibly TRBD1 (6 bases). CDR3 amino acids: CASSATGTTYEKLFF. DNA for the CDR3: TGTGCCAGCAGTGCAACAGGGACGACATATGAAAAACTGTTTTTT.